This T cell receptor beta chain was sequenced during a study of cytomegalovirus exposure and HLA in healthy donors. Overall study context: The same platform used for the roughly 650 first-cohort repertoires was also used for the 120 validation repertoires, as a later analysis reported. Findings of the study overall: In vitro assays verified that three CMV-associated chains recognized CMV antigens specifically.

Method: immunoSEQ multiplex PCR; TCRdb's copy keeps in-frame clones and lacks some. The table includes fewer than 70,000 clones, roughly 95% detected once. Concerning this clone itself: The antigen remains unidentified.

With 0 bases removed from V and 3 bases from J, the gap between germline ends came to 12 bases. Germline V gene sequence: CDR1 SGHDN, CDR2 FVKESK. There are 15 residues in the CDR3. The V gene is TRBV14, the J gene TRBJ2-7; possibly TRBD1 for D (5 bases). Input material: PBMCs. The sequence was collected from a young woman in good health and CMV-seropositive. The CDR3 sequence: CASSQDPRDVYEQYF. The DNA for the CDR3 is TGTGCCAGCAGCCAAGATCCCAGGGATGTCTACGAGCAGTACTTC.